This T cell receptor beta chain was documented in a study of OX40 agonist ivuxolimab in advanced cancers. Study overall: The dose-escalation group included hepatocellular carcinoma, melanoma, renal cell carcinoma and head and neck cancer. General study results and limits: The antigens recognized by the expanded peripheral T cells, that is their antigen specificity, were not determined.

Germline V gene data show CDR1 as MGHDK and CDR2 as SYGVNS. This CDR3 has 14 residues. Germline trimming cut 4 bases from V and 6 bases from J; bases unmatched to any gene: 5. A remark on this clone: What it recognizes is unknown.

Clones were read by immunoSEQ multiplex PCR, and TCRdb kept only the in-frame ones, dropping some. The table has about 70,000 clones, roughly four fifths seen once. Systemic immunosuppression or autoimmune disease history was grounds to exclude patients. This TCR was sampled from an adult with an advanced solid tumor such as melanoma, head and neck, liver or kidney cancer. This rearrangement joins TRBV25-1 to TRBJ2-2; TRBD1 agrees at 7 bases. This sample comprised CD4+ or CD8+ T cells sorted from blood, obtained in a trial of the OX40 agonist ivuxolimab. The CDR3 is CASSGVQGAGELFF. The CDR3 DNA reads as TGTGCCAGCAGTGGCGTTCAGGGGGCCGGGGAGCTGTTTTTT.